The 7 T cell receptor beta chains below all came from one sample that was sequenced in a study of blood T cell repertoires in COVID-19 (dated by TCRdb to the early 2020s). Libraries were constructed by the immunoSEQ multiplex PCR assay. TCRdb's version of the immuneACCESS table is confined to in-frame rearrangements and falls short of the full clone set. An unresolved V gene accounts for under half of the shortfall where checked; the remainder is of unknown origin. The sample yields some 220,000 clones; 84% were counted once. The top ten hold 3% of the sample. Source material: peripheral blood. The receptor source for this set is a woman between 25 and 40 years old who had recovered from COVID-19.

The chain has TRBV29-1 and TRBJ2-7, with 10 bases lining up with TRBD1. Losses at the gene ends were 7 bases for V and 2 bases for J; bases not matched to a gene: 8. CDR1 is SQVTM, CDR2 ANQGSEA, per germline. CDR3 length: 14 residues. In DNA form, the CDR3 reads TGCAGCGGGCAAACCGGGACAGGGGCCTACGAGCAGTACTTC. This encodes CSGQTGTGAYEQYF.

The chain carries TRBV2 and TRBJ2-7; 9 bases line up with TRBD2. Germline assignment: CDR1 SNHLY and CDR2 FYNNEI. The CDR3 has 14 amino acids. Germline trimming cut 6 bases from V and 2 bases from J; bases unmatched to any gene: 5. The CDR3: CASSETSGPYEQYF. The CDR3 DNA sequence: TGTGCCAGCAGCGAGACTAGCGGACCCTACGAGCAGTACTTC.

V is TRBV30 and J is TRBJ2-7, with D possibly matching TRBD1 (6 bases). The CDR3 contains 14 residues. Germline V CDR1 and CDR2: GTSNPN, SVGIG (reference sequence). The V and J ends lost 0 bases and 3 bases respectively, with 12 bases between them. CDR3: CAWSVGDTFYEQYF. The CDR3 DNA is TGTGCCTGGAGTGTAGGGGACACCTTCTACGAGCAGTACTTC.

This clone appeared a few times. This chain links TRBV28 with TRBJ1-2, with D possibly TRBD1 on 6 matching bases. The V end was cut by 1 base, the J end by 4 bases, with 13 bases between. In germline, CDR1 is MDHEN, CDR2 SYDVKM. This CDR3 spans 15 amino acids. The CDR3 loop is CASSLFPGQVYGYTF. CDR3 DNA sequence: TGTGCCAGCAGTTTATTCCCGGGACAAGTCTATGGCTACACCTTC.

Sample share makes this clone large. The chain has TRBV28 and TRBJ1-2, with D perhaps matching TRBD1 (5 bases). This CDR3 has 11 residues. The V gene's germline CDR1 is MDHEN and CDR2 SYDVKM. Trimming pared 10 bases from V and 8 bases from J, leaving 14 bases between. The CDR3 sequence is CAKLSRAGYTF. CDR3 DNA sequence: TGTGCCAAACTGTCCAGGGCCGGCTACACCTTC.

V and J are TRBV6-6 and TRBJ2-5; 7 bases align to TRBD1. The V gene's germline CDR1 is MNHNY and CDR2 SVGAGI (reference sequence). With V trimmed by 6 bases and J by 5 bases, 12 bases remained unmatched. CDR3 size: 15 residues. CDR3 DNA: TGTGCCAGCAGCTCTCTTCGAGGGGGCCAGGAGACCCAGTACTTC. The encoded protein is CASSSLRGGQETQYF.

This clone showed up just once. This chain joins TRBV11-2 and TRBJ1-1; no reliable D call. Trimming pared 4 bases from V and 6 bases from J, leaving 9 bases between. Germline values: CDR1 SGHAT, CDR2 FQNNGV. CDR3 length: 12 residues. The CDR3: CASSSVIAEAFF. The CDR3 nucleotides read TGTGCCAGCAGCTCGGTTATCGCTGAAGCTTTCTTT.